Listed here is a single T cell receptor (beta chain). The antigen is not known. Germline CDR1 and CDR2: SQVTM and ANQGSEA. V lost 0 bases, J lost 0 bases, and 8 bases lay in between. The CDR3 is made up of 14 amino acids. The source of the sample is a study of T-cell reconstitution after alpha-beta-depleted transplantation in children. Study conclusions and caveats: TCRbeta diversity was high at day 60 in some patients (a result of surviving recipient T cells and thymic progenitors). One year post-transplant, T-cell counts and diversity were largely derived from T cells produced anew. Expanded graft clones, several hundred of them, were reportedly the source of alpha-beta T cells about two months after transplant.

Preparation of the TCRbeta library involved a method that used unique molecular identifiers. From the PCR reads, TCRdb called clonotypes with MiXCR, one entry per CDR3 protein. The data contain 350,000 to 500,000 distinct CDR3 sequences, around two fifths of them singletons. The sequence derives from a girl aged 2 to 10 with aplastic anemia, due to receive a stem cell transplant. Specimen: PBMCs, collected before TCRalphabeta/CD19-depleted stem cell transplant. This rearrangement joins TRBV29-1 to TRBJ1-1; D might be TRBD1 (5 bases). In nucleotides, the CDR3 is TGCAGCGTTGAAGATCAGGGCATGAACACTGAAGCTTTCTTT. Protein product: CSVEDQGMNTEAFF.